A selection of T cell receptor beta chains follows, all from one sample in a study of blood T cell repertoires in COVID-19. TCRdb's copy holds only in-frame clones and misses some; the assay was immunoSEQ multiplex PCR. The sample has 250,000 to 300,000 clones; about 85% are singletons. The sequencing sample was made of peripheral blood. These receptors were taken from a man between 18 and 35 years old with active or convalescent COVID-19. CDR3s include the opening cysteine and the closing phenylalanine or tryptophan. D genes are given only for firm matches. Rows may omit the clone size; those that give it use once, few, many or a size class.

TRBV27	-	-	TRBJ1-5	TGTGCCAGCAGTTTACAGGGGTCACATCAGCCCCAGCATTTT	CASSLQGSHQPQHF
TRBV7-3	TRBD1	few	TRBJ1-6	TGTGCCAGCAGCTTAGGTCGACAGGGTTCACCCCTCCACTTT	CASSLGRQGSPLHF
TRBV9	-	-	TRBJ2-3	TGTGCCAGCAGCGTAGCTTCAGGAAATACGCAGTATTTT	CASSVASGNTQYF
TRBV27	-	-	TRBJ2-2	TGTGCCAGCAGCCCTACCCAGGATAACACCGGGGAGCTGTTTTTT	CASSPTQDNTGELFF
TRBV19	-	-	TRBJ1-6	TGTGCCAGTAGGGGGGAGGCTATATCACCCCTCCACTTT	CASRGEAISPLHF
TRBV5-5	-	-	TRBJ2-7	TGTGCCAGCAGCCCGAGGGACACTCCATGGGGCTACGAGCAGTACTTC	CASSPRDTPWGYEQYF
TRBV6-5	-	-	TRBJ2-7	TGTGCCAGCAGTTACCGAGTTTTAAGCGACGAGCAGTACTTC	CASSYRVLSDEQYF
TRBV28	-	-	TRBJ1-6	TGTGCCAGCAGTTTCACCCCCGGACTGAACTGGGGTTCACCCCTCCACTTT	CASSFTPGLNWGSPLHF
TRBV5-1	TRBD1	-	TRBJ1-4	TGCGCCAGCAGCCTCACGACAGGGGATAATGAAAAACTGTTTTTT	CASSLTTGDNEKLFF
TRBV28	-	-	TRBJ1-6	TGTGCCAGCATAGGGCCCAACAGGCCGTTAAGGGATTCACCCCTCCACTTT	CASIGPNRPLRDSPLHF
TRBV6-5	-	-	TRBJ1-2	TGTGCCAGCTGGGCCCCGGGCAGGGCGGTTGGCTACACCTTC	CASWAPGRAVGYTF
TRBV19	-	-	TRBJ2-1	TGTGCCAGTTCGAGCGCGTATGAGCAGTTCTTC	CASSSAYEQFF
TRBV5-8	-	-	TRBJ1-4	TGTGCCAGCAGCTCATTAACTACATCAGGGGAACTGTTTTTT	CASSSLTTSGELFF
TRBV5-4	TRBD1	-	TRBJ2-5	TGTGCCAGCAGCCGCCCGGGACAGAACCAAGAGACCCAGTACTTC	CASSRPGQNQETQYF
TRBV2	TRBD1	-	TRBJ1-4	TGTGCCAGCAGAGGGACAGGCGCCGAAAAACTGTTTTTT	CASRGTGAEKLFF
TRBV13	TRBD1	-	TRBJ1-6	TGTGCCAGCAGCTTTCGGACAGGGGGCCAATCACCCCTCCACTTT	CASSFRTGGQSPLHF
TRBV5-4	TRBD1	-	TRBJ2-5	TGTGCCAGCAGCTTAAGGGGGCGCCCAGAGACCCAGTACTTC	CASSLRGRPETQYF
TRBV19	TRBD2	-	TRBJ2-1	TGTGCCAGTAGTACCCGGACTAGCGGGAACTCCTACAATGAGCAGTTCTTC	CASSTRTSGNSYNEQFF
TRBV11-2	-	-	TRBJ1-1	TGTGCCAGCAGCTCAAATCTCGATTGGGGGGACCCGGACACTGAAGCTTTCTTT	CASSSNLDWGDPDTEAFF
TRBV6-5	-	once	TRBJ2-1	TGTGCCAGCGACTCTCTTACCTACAATGAGCAGTTCTTC	CASDSLTYNEQFF
TRBV5-8	-	-	TRBJ2-7	TGTGCCAGCCCGCGGACTAGGGGGTCCTACGAGCAGTACTTC	CASPRTRGSYEQYF
TRBV6-4	TRBD1	once	TRBJ2-7	TGTGCCAGCAGTGACTCTAATTTACAGGGGGTCTACGAGCAGTACTTC	CASSDSNLQGVYEQYF
TRBV10-3	-	-	TRBJ2-1	TGTGCCATCAGCGGGGCCTACAATGAGCAGTTCTTC	CAISGAYNEQFF
TRBV9	-	-	TRBJ2-7	TGTGCCAGCAGCCCTGGACTTGTTTCCTACGAGCAGTACTTC	CASSPGLVSYEQYF
TRBV11-3	-	-	TRBJ2-3	TGTGCCAGCAGCTCCTCCTTCACAGATACGCAGTATTTT	CASSSSFTDTQYF
TRBV3-1/TRBV3-2	TRBD2	-	TRBJ2-3	TGTGCCAGCAGCCAAAGGCGGGAGGATACGCAGTATTTT	CASSQRREDTQYF
TRBV19	-	-	TRBJ1-5	TGTGCCAGTAGTGAGAGTTGGACAGAGATTCTGCCCCAGCATTTT	CASSESWTEILPQHF
TRBV6-5	TRBD1	-	TRBJ2-1	TGTGCCAGCAGTTACTCGCCGGTGACAGGGGTCAATGAGCAGTTCTTC	CASSYSPVTGVNEQFF
TRBV18	-	-	TRBJ2-2	TGTGCCAGCTCACCAAGCCGCCTGAACACCGGGGAGCTGTTTTTT	CASSPSRLNTGELFF
TRBV28	TRBD2	-	TRBJ2-1	TGTGCCAGCTTCTCCTCGGGACTATATTCCTACAATGAGCAGTTCTTC	CASFSSGLYSYNEQFF
TRBV30	-	-	TRBJ2-3	TGTGCCTGGAGTGTACTACTTAAGGATACGCAGTATTTT	CAWSVLLKDTQYF
TRBV21-1	-	once	TRBJ1-5	TGTGCCAGCCGCCTATTCCGTCAGCCCCAGCATTTT	CASRLFRQPQHF
TRBV24-1	-	-	TRBJ2-7	TGTGCCACCAGTGATTTCAGGGGAGAGCAGTACTTC	CATSDFRGEQYF
TRBV6-5	TRBD1	-	TRBJ1-2	TGTGCCAGCAGTAACGAGGGACAGGGGGTCTTC	CASSNEGQGVF
TRBV5-1	TRBD1	-	TRBJ1-2	TGCGCCAGCAGCTTGGCCCATCGACAGGGAAGCTATGGCTACACCTTC	CASSLAHRQGSYGYTF
TRBV24-1	TRBD2	-	TRBJ2-2	TGTGCCACCAGTGTTAGCGGGATCACCGGGGAGCTGTTTTTT	CATSVSGITGELFF
TRBV28	TRBD1	-	TRBJ2-7	TGTGCCAGCGGAGAGGCCGGGACAGGGGGTCACGAGCAGTACTTC	CASGEAGTGGHEQYF